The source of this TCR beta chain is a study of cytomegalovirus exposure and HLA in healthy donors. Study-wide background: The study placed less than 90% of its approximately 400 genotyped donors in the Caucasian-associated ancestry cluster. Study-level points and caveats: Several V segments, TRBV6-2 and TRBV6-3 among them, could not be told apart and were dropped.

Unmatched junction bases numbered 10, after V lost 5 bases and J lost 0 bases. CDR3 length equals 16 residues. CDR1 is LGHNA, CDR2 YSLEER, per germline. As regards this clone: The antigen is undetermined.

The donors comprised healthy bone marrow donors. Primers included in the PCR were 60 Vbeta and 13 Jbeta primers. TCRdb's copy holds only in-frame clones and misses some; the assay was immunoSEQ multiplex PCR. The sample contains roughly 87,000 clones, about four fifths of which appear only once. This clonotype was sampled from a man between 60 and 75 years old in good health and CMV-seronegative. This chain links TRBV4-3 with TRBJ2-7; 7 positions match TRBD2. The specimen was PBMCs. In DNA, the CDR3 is TGCGCCAGCAGCGTTCGGGGTGGGGGGGACTCCTACGAGCAGTACTTC. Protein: CASSVRGGGDSYEQYF.